The source of this TCR beta chain is a study of T-cell memory formation after mild COVID-19. Study-level results: CD4+ contracting clones lay mainly in CM and EM, CD8+ ones in EMRA.

CDR3 size: 13 residues. J gave up 8 bases and V 4 bases, and 6 bases lay outside the gene matches. Germline values: CDR1 LGHDT, CDR2 YNNKEL (reference sequence). TCRdb fed the 5' RACE reads into MiXCR, producing one record per CDR3 protein. This repertoire shows 150,000 to 200,000 distinct CDR3 sequences, approximately 16% found once; its top ten account for approximately 2.1%. This clonotype was seen more than once but under ten times. Its antigen is not identified. The gene calls are TRBV3-1 and TRBJ1-2; 8 bases match TRBD1. This receptor was obtained from an adult woman who had mild COVID-19 (a few samples of this study predate the infection). Cell type and time point are not known. The sequenced sample was PBMCs or a T cell subset sorted from them (not recorded which). CDR3 sequence (DNA): TGTGCCAGCAGCCGCGACAGGGGAAGAGGCTACACCTTC. Translated, it gives CASSRDRGRGYTF.